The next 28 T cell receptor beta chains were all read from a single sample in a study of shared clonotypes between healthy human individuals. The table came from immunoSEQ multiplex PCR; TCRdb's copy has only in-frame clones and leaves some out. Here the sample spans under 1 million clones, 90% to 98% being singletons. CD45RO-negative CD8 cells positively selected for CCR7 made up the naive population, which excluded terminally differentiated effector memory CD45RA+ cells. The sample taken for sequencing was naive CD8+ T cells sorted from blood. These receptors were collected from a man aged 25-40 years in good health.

CDR3 sequence: CASSQGGLAGNEQFF. CDR3 bases: TGCGCCAGCAGCCAAGGTGGGTTAGCGGGAAATGAGCAGTTCTTC. The chain employs TRBV4-1 and TRBJ2-1; 8 positions match TRBD2. Germline lookup yields CDR1 MGHRA and CDR2 YSYEKL. This CDR3 is built from 15 residues. After removal of 1 base from V and 7 bases from J, the junction contained 6 bases not matched to a gene.

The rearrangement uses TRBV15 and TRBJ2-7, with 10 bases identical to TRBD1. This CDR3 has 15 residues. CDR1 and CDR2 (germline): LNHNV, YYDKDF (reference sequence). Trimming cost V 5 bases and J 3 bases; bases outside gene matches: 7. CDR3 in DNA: TGTGCCACCAGCGGGTCCCGGACAGGGGGCTACGAGCAGTACTTC. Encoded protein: CATSGSRTGGYEQYF.

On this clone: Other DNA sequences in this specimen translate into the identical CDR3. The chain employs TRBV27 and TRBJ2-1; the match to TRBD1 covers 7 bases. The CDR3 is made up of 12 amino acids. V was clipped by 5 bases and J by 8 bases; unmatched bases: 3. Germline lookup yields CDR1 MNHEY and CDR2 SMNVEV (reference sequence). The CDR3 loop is CASSVTGDEQFF. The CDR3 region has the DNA TGTGCCAGCAGTGTCACAGGGGATGAGCAGTTCTTC.

The CDR3 DNA reads as TGTGCCAGCAGCTACCGGCAGGGTAGGAACTATGGCTACACCTTC. Amino acids: CASSYRQGRNYGYTF. This chain joins TRBV5-4 and TRBJ1-2; D may be TRBD1 (5 bases). Trimming shortened V by 3 bases and J by 2 bases, and 14 bases separated the two germline ends. This CDR3 comprises 15 residues. Germline loops: CDR1 SGHNT, CDR2 YYREEE (reference sequence).

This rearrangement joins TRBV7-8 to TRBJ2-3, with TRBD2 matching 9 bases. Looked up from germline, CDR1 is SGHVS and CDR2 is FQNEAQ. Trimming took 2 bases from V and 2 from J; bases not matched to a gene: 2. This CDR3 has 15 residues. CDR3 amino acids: CASSLTSGFTDTQYF. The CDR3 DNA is TGTGCCAGCAGCTTAACTAGCGGGTTCACAGATACGCAGTATTTT.

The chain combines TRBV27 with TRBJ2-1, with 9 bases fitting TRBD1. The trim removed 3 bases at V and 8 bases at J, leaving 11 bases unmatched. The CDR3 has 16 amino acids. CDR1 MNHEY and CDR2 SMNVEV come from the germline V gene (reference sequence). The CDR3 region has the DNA TGTGCCAGCAGTTTCGCCGCTGGGGACAGGGTGTATGAGCAGTTCTTC. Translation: CASSFAAGDRVYEQFF.

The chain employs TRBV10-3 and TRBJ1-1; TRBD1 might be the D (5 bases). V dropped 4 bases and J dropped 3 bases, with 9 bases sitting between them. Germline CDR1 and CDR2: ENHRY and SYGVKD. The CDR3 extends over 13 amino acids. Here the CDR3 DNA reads TGTGCCATCAGTGTGGACACACACACTGAAGCTTTCTTT. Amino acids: CAISVDTHTEAFF.

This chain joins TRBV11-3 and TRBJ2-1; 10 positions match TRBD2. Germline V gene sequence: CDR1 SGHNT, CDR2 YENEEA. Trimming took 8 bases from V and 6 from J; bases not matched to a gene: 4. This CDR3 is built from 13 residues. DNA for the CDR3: TGTGCCAGCGAGCTAGCGGGAGCCAATGAGCAGTTCTTC. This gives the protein CASELAGANEQFF.

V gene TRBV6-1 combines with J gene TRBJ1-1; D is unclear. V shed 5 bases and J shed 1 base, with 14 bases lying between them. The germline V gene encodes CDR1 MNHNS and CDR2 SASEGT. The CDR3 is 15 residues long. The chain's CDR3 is CASSSKGDGNTEAFF. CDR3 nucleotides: TGTGCCAGCAGTTCCAAAGGAGACGGGAACACTGAAGCTTTCTTT.

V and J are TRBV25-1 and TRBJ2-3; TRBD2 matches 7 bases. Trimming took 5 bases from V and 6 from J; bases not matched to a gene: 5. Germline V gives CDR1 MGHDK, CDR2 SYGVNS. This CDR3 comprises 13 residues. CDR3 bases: TGTGCCAGCAGTTGGGGAGGGCCGGATACGCAGTATTTT. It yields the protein CASSWGGPDTQYF.

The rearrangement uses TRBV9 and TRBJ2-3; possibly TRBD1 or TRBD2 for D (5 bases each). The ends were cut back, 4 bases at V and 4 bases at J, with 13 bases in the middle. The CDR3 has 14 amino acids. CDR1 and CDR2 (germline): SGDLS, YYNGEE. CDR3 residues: CASSSWETADTQYF. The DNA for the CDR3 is TGTGCCAGCAGCTCTTGGGAGACAGCAGATACGCAGTATTTT.

As DNA, the CDR3 is TGTGCCAGCAGCTTATCCGGGACAGGGGTCACCGGGGAGCTGTTTTTT. It yields the protein CASSLSGTGVTGELFF. The rearrangement uses TRBV11-2 and TRBJ2-2; 10 positions agree with TRBD1. CDR1 is SGHAT, CDR2 FQNNGV, per germline. The CDR3 is 16 residues long. The V and J ends lost 2 bases and 4 bases, in that order; junction bases with no gene match: 4.

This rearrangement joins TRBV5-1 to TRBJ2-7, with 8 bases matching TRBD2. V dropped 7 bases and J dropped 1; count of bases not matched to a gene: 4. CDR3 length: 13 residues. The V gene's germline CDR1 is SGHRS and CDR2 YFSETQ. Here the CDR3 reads CASPTSASYEQYF. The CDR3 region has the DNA TGCGCCAGCCCGACTAGCGCATCCTACGAGCAGTACTTC.

The CDR3 loop is CASSSTSGPVGDTQYF. The CDR3 nucleotides are TGTGCCAGCAGCTCCACGTCCGGACCCGTAGGGGATACGCAGTATTTT. The chain links TRBV11-2 to TRBJ2-3; D is unclear. Germline CDR1 reads SGHAT; CDR2 reads FQNNGV. This CDR3 region has 16 residues. Between the trimmed V and J ends, which lost 4 bases and 6 bases, there was a span of 20 bases.

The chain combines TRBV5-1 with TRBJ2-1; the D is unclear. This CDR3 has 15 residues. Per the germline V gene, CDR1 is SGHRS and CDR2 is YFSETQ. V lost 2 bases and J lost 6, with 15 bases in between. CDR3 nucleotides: TGCGCCAGCAGCTTAAGTCTAGAAGGGATCAATGAGCAGTTCTTC. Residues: CASSLSLEGINEQFF.

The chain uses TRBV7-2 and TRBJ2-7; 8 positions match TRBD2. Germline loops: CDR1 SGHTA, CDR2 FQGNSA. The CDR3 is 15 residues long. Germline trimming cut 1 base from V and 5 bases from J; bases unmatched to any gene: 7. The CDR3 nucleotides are TGTGCCAGCAGCTTAGGTAGCGGGATTCCCCACGAGCAGTACTTC. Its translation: CASSLGSGIPHEQYF.

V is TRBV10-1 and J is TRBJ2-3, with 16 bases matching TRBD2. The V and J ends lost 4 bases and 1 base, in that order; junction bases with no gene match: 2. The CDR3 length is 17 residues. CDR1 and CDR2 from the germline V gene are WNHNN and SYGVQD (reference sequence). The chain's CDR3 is CASSVGLAGGRTDTQYF. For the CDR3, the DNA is TGCGCCAGCAGTGTGGGACTAGCGGGAGGGCGCACAGATACGCAGTATTTT.

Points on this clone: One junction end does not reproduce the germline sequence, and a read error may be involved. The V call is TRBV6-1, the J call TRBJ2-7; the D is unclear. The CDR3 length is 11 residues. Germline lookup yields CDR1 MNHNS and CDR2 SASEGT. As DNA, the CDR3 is TGTGCCAGCAGTGTCCAGACCCGGTTGAACTTC. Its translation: CASSVQTRLNF.

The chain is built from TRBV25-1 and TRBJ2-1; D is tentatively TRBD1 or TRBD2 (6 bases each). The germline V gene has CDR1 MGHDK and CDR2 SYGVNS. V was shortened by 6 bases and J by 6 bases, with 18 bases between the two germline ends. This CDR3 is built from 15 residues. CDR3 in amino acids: CASSTLGGLPNEQFF. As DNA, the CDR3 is TGTGCCAGCAGCACCCTAGGGGGGCTGCCCAATGAGCAGTTCTTC.

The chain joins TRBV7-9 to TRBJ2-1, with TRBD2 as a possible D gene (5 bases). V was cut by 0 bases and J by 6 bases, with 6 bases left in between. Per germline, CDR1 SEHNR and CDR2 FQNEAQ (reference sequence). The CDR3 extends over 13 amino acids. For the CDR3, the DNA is TGTGCCAGCAGCTTAGCGCGGGTCAATGAGCAGTTCTTC. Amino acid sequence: CASSLARVNEQFF.

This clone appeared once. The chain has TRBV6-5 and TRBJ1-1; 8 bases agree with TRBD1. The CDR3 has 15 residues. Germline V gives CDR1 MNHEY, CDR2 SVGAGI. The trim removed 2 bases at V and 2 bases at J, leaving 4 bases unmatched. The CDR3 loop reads CASSYATGANTEAFF. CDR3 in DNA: TGTGCCAGCAGTTACGCGACAGGGGCTAACACTGAAGCTTTCTTT.

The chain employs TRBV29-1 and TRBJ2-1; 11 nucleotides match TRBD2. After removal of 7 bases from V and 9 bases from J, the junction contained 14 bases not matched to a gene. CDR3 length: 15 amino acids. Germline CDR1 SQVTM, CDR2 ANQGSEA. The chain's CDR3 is CSAAGTSGYQGEQFF. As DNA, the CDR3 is TGCAGCGCAGCCGGGACTAGCGGCTATCAGGGTGAGCAGTTCTTC.

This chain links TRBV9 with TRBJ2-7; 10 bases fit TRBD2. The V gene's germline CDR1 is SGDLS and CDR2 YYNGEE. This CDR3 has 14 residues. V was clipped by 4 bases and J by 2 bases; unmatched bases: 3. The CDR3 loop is CASSFTSGAYEQYF. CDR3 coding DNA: TGTGCCAGCAGCTTCACTAGCGGGGCCTACGAGCAGTACTTC. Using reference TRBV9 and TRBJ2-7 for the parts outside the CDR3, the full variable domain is DSGVTQTPKHLITATGQRVTLRCSPRSGDLSVYWYQQSLDQGLQFLIQYYNGEERAKGNILERFSAQQFPDLHSELNLSSLELGDSALYFCASSFTSGAYEQYFGPGTRLTVT.

The CDR3 loop reads CASSALPGDPNEQYF. CDR3 nucleotides: TGTGCCAGCAGTGCGCTGCCGGGGGACCCCAACGAGCAGTACTTC. The chain employs TRBV6-1 and TRBJ2-7; D is possibly TRBD2 (6 bases). CDR3 length equals 15 residues. CDR1 and CDR2 from the germline V gene are MNHNS and SASEGT. V lost 4 bases and J 5 bases, leaving 18 bases between the germline ends.

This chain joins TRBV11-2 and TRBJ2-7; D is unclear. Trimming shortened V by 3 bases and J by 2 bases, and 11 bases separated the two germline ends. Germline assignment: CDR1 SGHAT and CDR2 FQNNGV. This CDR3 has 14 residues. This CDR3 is CASSFNPSPYEQYF. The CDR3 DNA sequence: TGTGCCAGCAGCTTTAACCCTTCTCCCTACGAGCAGTACTTC.

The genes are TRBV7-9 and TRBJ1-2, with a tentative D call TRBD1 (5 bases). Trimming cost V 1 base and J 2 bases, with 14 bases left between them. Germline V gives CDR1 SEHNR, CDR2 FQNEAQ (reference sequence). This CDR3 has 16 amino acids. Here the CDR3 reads CASSLGFLGENYGYTF. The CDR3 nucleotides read TGTGCCAGCAGCTTAGGCTTTTTGGGGGAAAACTATGGCTACACCTTC.

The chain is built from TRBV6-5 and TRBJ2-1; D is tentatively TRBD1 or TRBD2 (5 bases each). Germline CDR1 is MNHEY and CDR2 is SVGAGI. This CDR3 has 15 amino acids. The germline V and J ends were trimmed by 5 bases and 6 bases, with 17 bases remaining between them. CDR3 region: CASSPQGRGLNEQFF. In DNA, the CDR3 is TGTGCCAGCAGTCCCCAGGGACGAGGCCTCAATGAGCAGTTCTTC.

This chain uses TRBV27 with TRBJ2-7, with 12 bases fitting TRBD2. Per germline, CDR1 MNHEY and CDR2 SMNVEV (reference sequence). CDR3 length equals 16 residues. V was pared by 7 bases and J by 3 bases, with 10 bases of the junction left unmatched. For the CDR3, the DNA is TGTGCCAGCAAACTAGCGGGAGGTCGGCTGATCTACGAGCAGTACTTC. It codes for CASKLAGGRLIYEQYF.